This TCR beta chain appears in the sequencing data of a study of blood T cell repertoires in COVID-19 (dated by TCRdb to 2020 to 2021). For context, the study as a whole: The collaborator samples originated in the United States, Italy and Spain and spanned the acute and convalescent phases of COVID-19. The repertoires were made available in a free public database intended to serve as a resource for research on the immune response to SARS-CoV-2. Samples were obtained from the ongoing ImmuneRACE study (first 160 participants) and from 1,254 subjects provided by 6 global collaborators. The prospective study material was composed of cDNA or gDNA derived from T cells, B-cell-depleted T cells, or PBMCs. Subjects who had been exposed to COVID-19, were actively infected with it, or had recovered from it provided the deeply sampled blood TCRbeta repertoires that made up the dataset. Nearly every sample came with metadata listing a de-identified subject ID, COVID-19 status, age in years and sex. Where HLA class I and class II types were available, the types were taken from metadata supplied by the sample provider, not from assay-based typing. Here is what the overall study found, with its caveats: Clinical and demographic metadata were provided uncurated, with the amount varying by source and participant.

With respect to this clone: The clone's antigen remains unknown. Base qualities are missing; no much larger clone stands one base away.

One collaborating source in Seattle enrolled patients during active infection and followed them longitudinally through the course of disease. The collaborating institutions used their own protocols to collect whole blood in K2EDTA tubes. For TCRbeta analysis, collaborators shipped samples as frozen whole blood, isolated PBMCs, or DNA extracted from either of those sample types. The immunoSEQ Assay, a bias-controlled multiplex PCR, was used to amplify TCRbeta CDR3 regions from genomic DNA. For the original study's pipeline: Nucleated cell counts per sample were estimated from amplification of reference gene primers within the assay. Sequence reads were collapsed and filtered to measure the absolute abundance of every unique TCRbeta CDR3 rearrangement. For each sample, productive Simpson clonality was calculated as the square root of Simpson's diversity index over productive rearrangements. What TCRdb holds here is the immuneACCESS table cut down to in-frame rearrangements. Part of the clones is not present; checked against another copy, under half of the missing clones reflect an unresolved V gene, and the others are unexplained. The V and J calls and clone size were taken over from that table, and D and trimming were inferred from the DNA. The sample includes 200,000 to 250,000 clones, with 81% observed a single time. The leading ten clones occupy 7.5% of the sample.

The CDR3 measures 13 amino acids from cysteine to phenylalanine. The sequence is cut down to CDR3 DNA, 39 bases in frame from base 1. The V and J ends are trimmed by 7 bases and 9 bases, leaving 21 bases between them. CDR1 and CDR2 are drawn from the germline V gene: SQVTM, ANQGSEA. The chain is assembled from TRBV29-1 and TRBJ2-5, and TRBD2 may be the D gene, going by 6 matching bases. This clonotype originated in a woman older than 75 with COVID-19, enrolled during active disease. The sequenced sample was peripheral blood. CDR3 region: CSAGTSSGRAQYF. The DNA is TGCAGCGCCGGGACTTCAAGTGGTAGGGCCCAGTACTTC.